This section outlines one T cell receptor beta chain sequence together with its context. This specimen belongs to a study of technical replicates of blood from a handful of donors. Clones were read by immunoSEQ multiplex PCR, and TCRdb kept only the in-frame ones, dropping some. The sample records 55,000 to 70,000 clones, nearly 90% being singletons. V lost 0 bases, J lost 10 bases, and 8 bases stayed unmatched. Germline-derived CDR1 and CDR2 are SGHNT and YYREEE (reference sequence). The CDR3 is made up of 14 amino acids. The sequence came from a human donor in good health. Some clones in this sample may be carry-over from other donors' samples. Sequencing was done on a sample of PBMCs. The chain combines TRBV5-4 with TRBJ2-5, with TRBD1 matching 8 bases. CDR3 in DNA: TGTGCCAGCAGCTTGGTCCCGGGACAGGCCTACCAGTACTTC. Encoded protein: CASSLVPGQAYQYF.